This TCR beta chain was obtained from a study of T cell responses to AZD1222 COVID-19 vaccine. Study-wide context: Second-dose intervals near 4 or 12 weeks were combined. Study-wide points: Regions left unmutated in variants are reportedly the target of nearly half of spike-specific TCRs. At baseline, just five to seven AZD1222 recipients tested seropositive.

This table comes from immunoSEQ multiplex PCR, and its TCRdb copy is limited to in-frame clones, with some not included. This table holds around 78,000 clones, around nine tenths found once. This clone was seen once. Its target is unknown. The CDR3 sequence is 15 residues long. Germline CDR1 reads SGHRS; CDR2 reads YFSETQ. Trimming cost V 2 bases and J 1 base; bases outside gene matches: 5. This clonotype was obtained from an adult in good health. Sequencing was performed on peripheral blood, taken on day 0 of AZD1222 vaccination. V and J are TRBV5-1 and TRBJ2-5, with 7 bases aligning to TRBD1. The chain's CDR3 is CASSFRQGGQETQYF. The DNA of the CDR3 is TGCGCCAGCAGCTTCCGACAGGGCGGCCAAGAGACCCAGTACTTC.